A selection of T cell receptor beta chains follows, all from one sample in a study of cytomegalovirus exposure and HLA in healthy donors. Profiling relied on immunoSEQ multiplex PCR, and the TCRdb table lists in-frame clones only, not all of them. The table has about 160,000 clones, around 85% seen once. Source material: PBMCs. The receptor source for this set is a man younger than 45 in good health and CMV-seropositive. The CDR3 runs from the conserved cysteine through the conserved F or W. The D gene is left open where the match is weak. The listing skips clone size in some rows; elsewhere it reads once, few, many or a size class.

d_gene: TRBD1; v_gene: TRBV9; j_gene: TRBJ1-2; abundance: NA; CDR3aa: CASSQGQVNYGYTF; CDR3nt: TGTGCCAGCAGCCAAGGACAGGTCAACTATGGCTACACCTTC
d_gene: NA; v_gene: TRBV27; j_gene: TRBJ2-7; abundance: NA; CDR3aa: CASLPGGGQSSYEQYF; CDR3nt: TGTGCCAGCTTACCAGGCGGCGGACAGTCCTCCTACGAGCAGTACTTC
d_gene: TRBD2; v_gene: TRBV9; j_gene: TRBJ2-7; abundance: NA; CDR3aa: CASSATGLAYEQYF; CDR3nt: TGTGCCAGCAGCGCCACCGGACTAGCCTACGAGCAGTACTTC
d_gene: TRBD2; v_gene: TRBV30; j_gene: TRBJ2-2; abundance: NA; CDR3aa: CAWSLGGTNTGELFF; CDR3nt: TGTGCCTGGAGTCTGGGGGGGACGAACACCGGGGAGCTGTTTTTT
d_gene: TRBD1; v_gene: TRBV6-5; j_gene: TRBJ2-7; abundance: NA; CDR3aa: CASSYSRGYEQYF; CDR3nt: TGTGCCAGCAGTTATAGCAGGGGGTACGAGCAGTACTTC
d_gene: TRBD1; v_gene: TRBV18; j_gene: TRBJ1-2; abundance: NA; CDR3aa: CASSPLSRTGGPDTF; CDR3nt: TGTGCCAGCTCACCATTATCCCGGACAGGGGGCCCTGACACCTTC
d_gene: NA; v_gene: TRBV9; j_gene: TRBJ1-1; abundance: NA; CDR3aa: CASSVDGGWGGTEAFF; CDR3nt: TGTGCCAGCAGCGTAGATGGGGGTTGGGGGGGCACTGAAGCTTTCTTT
d_gene: TRBD2; v_gene: TRBV11-2; j_gene: TRBJ2-1; abundance: NA; CDR3aa: CASSPLSGGSNEQFF; CDR3nt: TGTGCCAGCAGCCCACTTAGCGGGGGGTCCAATGAGCAGTTCTTC
d_gene: TRBD1; v_gene: TRBV13; j_gene: TRBJ2-1; abundance: NA; CDR3aa: CASSLNRGSYNEQFF; CDR3nt: TGTGCCAGCAGCCTAAACAGGGGATCCTACAATGAGCAGTTCTTC
d_gene: NA; v_gene: TRBV6-5; j_gene: TRBJ1-3; abundance: NA; CDR3aa: CASSYLQGSGNTIYF; CDR3nt: TGTGCCAGCAGTTATCTACAGGGTTCAGGAAACACCATATATTTT
d_gene: NA; v_gene: TRBV7-6; j_gene: TRBJ1-1; abundance: NA; CDR3aa: CASSLDFNTEAFF; CDR3nt: TGTGCCAGCAGCTTGGACTTTAACACTGAAGCTTTCTTT
d_gene: TRBD1; v_gene: TRBV19; j_gene: TRBJ1-4; abundance: NA; CDR3aa: CAATRGLGEKLFF; CDR3nt: TGTGCCGCTACCAGGGGGCTAGGTGAAAAACTGTTTTTT
d_gene: TRBD1; v_gene: TRBV6-1; j_gene: TRBJ1-2; abundance: once; CDR3aa: CASRSDRNYGYTF; CDR3nt: TGTGCCAGCAGGTCGGACAGGAACTATGGCTACACCTTC
d_gene: TRBD2; v_gene: TRBV18; j_gene: TRBJ2-7; abundance: NA; CDR3aa: CASSPGLAGSSYEQYF; CDR3nt: TGTGCCAGCTCTCCCGGACTAGCGGGAAGCTCCTACGAGCAGTACTTC
d_gene: NA; v_gene: TRBV7-7; j_gene: TRBJ2-2; abundance: NA; CDR3aa: CASGGPNTGELFF; CDR3nt: TGTGCTTCCGGGGGGCCGAACACCGGGGAGCTGTTTTTT